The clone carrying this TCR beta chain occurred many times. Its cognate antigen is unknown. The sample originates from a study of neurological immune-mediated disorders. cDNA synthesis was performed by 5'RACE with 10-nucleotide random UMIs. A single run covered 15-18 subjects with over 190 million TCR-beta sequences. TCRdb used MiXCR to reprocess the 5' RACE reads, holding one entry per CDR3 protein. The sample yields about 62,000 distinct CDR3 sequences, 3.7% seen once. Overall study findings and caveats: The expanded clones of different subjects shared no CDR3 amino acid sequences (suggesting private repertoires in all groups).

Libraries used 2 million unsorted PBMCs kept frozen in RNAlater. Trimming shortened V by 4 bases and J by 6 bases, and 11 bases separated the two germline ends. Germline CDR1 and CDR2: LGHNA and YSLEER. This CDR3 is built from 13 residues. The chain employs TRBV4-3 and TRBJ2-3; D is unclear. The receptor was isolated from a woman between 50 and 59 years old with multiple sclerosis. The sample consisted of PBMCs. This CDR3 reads CASSPFPTDTQYF. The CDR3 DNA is TGCGCCAGCAGCCCTTTTCCTACGGATACGCAGTATTTT.